These T cell receptor beta chains were read from a single sample in a study of cytomegalovirus exposure and HLA in healthy donors. This table comes from immunoSEQ multiplex PCR, and its TCRdb copy is limited to in-frame clones, with some not included. The data contain approximately 39,000 clones, over 60% of them singletons. The sequencing sample was made of PBMCs. These receptors all stem from a man younger than 45 in good health and CMV-seronegative. The CDR3 runs from the conserved cysteine through the conserved F or W. A D gene is named only where the DNA matches it firmly. The size field is filled for only some rows; it gives once, few, many or a size class.

v_call	d_call	clone_size	j_call	cdr3_aa	cdr3_nt
TRBV6-5	TRBD2	-	TRBJ2-7	CATHKGAGERYEQYF	TGTGCCACCCACAAGGGCGCGGGGGAGAGGTACGAGCAGTACTTC
TRBV6-5	TRBD1	few	TRBJ2-7	CASSPKGTGSYEQYF	TGTGCCAGCAGTCCCAAGGGGACAGGGTCGTACGAGCAGTACTTC
TRBV7-6	-	-	TRBJ1-4	CASETAREKLFF	TGTGCCAGCGAGACAGCGAGGGAAAAACTGTTTTTT
TRBV18	TRBD1	once	TRBJ2-2	CASSSGGEDTGELFF	TGTGCCAGCTCATCAGGGGGCGAGGACACCGGGGAGCTGTTTTTT
TRBV11-2	-	-	TRBJ1-2	CASSKTGYGYTF	TGTGCCAGCAGCAAAACAGGATATGGCTACACCTTC
TRBV2	-	-	TRBJ1-1	CASSAGNTEAFF	TGTGCCAGCAGTGCAGGGAACACTGAAGCTTTCTTT
TRBV5-1	-	-	TRBJ1-6	CASSFQGGNSPLHF	TGCGCCAGCAGCTTTCAGGGTGGTAATTCACCCCTCCACTTT
TRBV27	-	medium-sized	TRBJ2-7	CASSFGQGYEQYF	TGTGCCAGCAGTTTCGGTCAGGGCTACGAGCAGTACTTC
TRBV10-3	TRBD2	few	TRBJ2-3	CATTAAGSTDTQYF	TGTGCCACCACCGCAGCGGGGTCGACAGATACGCAGTATTTT
TRBV6-1	TRBD2	-	TRBJ2-2	CASSEAATSVQSRELFF	TGTGCCAGCAGTGAAGCGGCAACTAGCGTGCAATCCCGGGAGCTGTTTTTT
TRBV6-5	-	few	TRBJ2-7	CASSYTYSTDSYEQYF	TGTGCCAGCAGTTACACATACAGTACCGACTCCTACGAGCAGTACTTC
TRBV10-2	-	-	TRBJ1-1	CASTGGRANTEAFF	TGCGCCAGCACTGGGGGGAGGGCGAACACTGAAGCTTTCTTT
TRBV7-2	TRBD1	-	TRBJ1-1	CASSIQGANTEAFF	TGTGCCAGCAGCATACAGGGGGCGAACACTGAAGCTTTCTTT
TRBV27	-	-	TRBJ2-5	CASSQGQETQYF	TGTGCCAGCAGCCAGGGGCAAGAGACCCAGTACTTC
TRBV6-5	-	-	TRBJ2-1	CASSLDPSYNEQFF	TGTGCCAGCAGCCTAGACCCATCCTACAATGAGCAGTTCTTC
TRBV4-3	-	-	TRBJ2-7	CASSQDEGQGSYEQYF	TGCGCCAGCAGCCAAGACGAGGGTCAGGGGTCCTACGAGCAGTACTTC
TRBV7-6	TRBD1	-	TRBJ1-6	CASSLRQGESPLHF	TGTGCCAGCAGCTTAAGACAGGGAGAATCACCCCTCCACTTT
TRBV7-6	-	-	TRBJ1-2	CASSSPTGSEGYTF	TGTGCCAGCAGCTCCCCTACAGGGTCGGAAGGCTACACCTTC
TRBV5-1	-	-	TRBJ2-3	CASSPTGADTQYF	TGCGCCAGCAGCCCGACGGGGGCAGATACGCAGTATTTT
TRBV6-5	TRBD1	few	TRBJ1-1	CASSLGQLNTEAFF	TGTGCCAGCAGTCTGGGACAGTTGAACACTGAAGCTTTCTTT
TRBV11-2	-	-	TRBJ2-1	CASSLFPSSYNEQFF	TGTGCCAGCAGCTTATTCCCCAGCTCCTACAATGAGCAGTTCTTC
TRBV6-4	-	-	TRBJ2-5	CASSIQETQYF	TGTGCCAGCAGTATACAAGAGACCCAGTACTTC
TRBV11-2	TRBD2	-	TRBJ2-3	CASSLTSGSRTGTQYF	TGTGCCAGCAGCTTAACTAGCGGGTCTAGGACAGGTACGCAGTATTTT
TRBV15	TRBD2	many	TRBJ2-7	CATSRDSGGSYEQYF	TGTGCCACCAGCAGAGATTCGGGGGGCTCCTACGAGCAGTACTTC
TRBV18	-	-	TRBJ2-7	CASSPGRGSSYEQYF	TGTGCCAGCTCACCAGGGAGGGGGAGCTCCTACGAGCAGTACTTC
TRBV28	-	-	TRBJ1-1	CASIYTRLAFF	TGTGCCAGCATCTATACCCGATTGGCTTTCTTT
TRBV28	-	-	TRBJ1-5	CASSSPSPSNQPQHF	TGTGCCAGCAGTTCTCCTTCTCCCAGCAATCAGCCCCAGCATTTT
TRBV7-9	TRBD1	-	TRBJ2-1	CASSPQGGDEQFF	TGTGCCAGCAGCCCCCAAGGGGGCGATGAGCAGTTCTTC
TRBV4-2	-	-	TRBJ1-1	CASSQEVGARRNTEAFF	TGTGCCAGCAGCCAAGAAGTTGGAGCACGCAGGAACACTGAAGCTTTCTTT
TRBV6-5	TRBD2	once	TRBJ2-5	CASTRGAEETQYF	TGTGCCAGCACGCGGGGGGCAGAAGAGACCCAGTACTTC
TRBV5-1	-	-	TRBJ1-2	CASSFQGNGYTF	TGCGCCAGCAGCTTCCAGGGTAACGGCTACACCTTC
TRBV4-2	-	few	TRBJ1-5	CASSQGGGGDQPQHF	TGTGCCAGCAGCCAAGGGGGAGGGGGGGATCAGCCCCAGCATTTT
TRBV7-9	-	-	TRBJ1-3	CASRAVGYSGNTIYF	TGTGCCAGCCGAGCGGTAGGCTACTCTGGAAACACCATATATTTT
TRBV25-1	-	once	TRBJ2-1	CASLSGVSYNEQFF	TGTGCCAGCCTTAGCGGAGTCTCCTACAATGAGCAGTTCTTC
TRBV11-2	-	-	TRBJ2-6	CASSPGTGGANVLTF	TGTGCCAGCAGCCCGGGCACGGGGGGGGCCAACGTCCTGACTTTC
TRBV11-2	-	-	TRBJ2-1	CASSLDRLAKLNEQFF	TGTGCCAGCAGCTTAGATAGGCTAGCGAAATTAAATGAGCAGTTCTTC
TRBV29-1	-	-	TRBJ2-5	CSVGAFQETQYF	TGCAGCGTTGGGGCTTTCCAAGAGACCCAGTACTTC
TRBV27	-	-	TRBJ2-1	CASSAGLLENEQFF	TGTGCCAGCAGTGCGGGACTTCTGGAGAATGAGCAGTTCTTC
TRBV6-5	-	-	TRBJ1-1	CASSPGGPRRTEAFF	TGTGCCAGCAGTCCCGGGGGGCCGAGGCGGACTGAAGCTTTCTTT
TRBV5-1	TRBD1	-	TRBJ2-3	CASSGGTGKAADTQYF	TGCGCCAGCAGCGGGGGGACAGGGAAGGCGGCAGATACGCAGTATTTT
TRBV10-1	-	-	TRBJ2-6	CASSDGSSGANVLTF	TGCGCCAGCAGTGATGGGAGCTCTGGGGCCAACGTCCTGACTTTC
TRBV6-5	-	few	TRBJ2-7	CASSYSGLQFYEQYF	TGTGCCAGCAGTTACTCCGGACTTCAGTTCTACGAGCAGTACTTC
TRBV28	TRBD1	-	TRBJ1-1	CASSSYSGTGNTEAFF	TGTGCCAGCAGTTCCTACTCCGGGACAGGAAACACTGAAGCTTTCTTT
TRBV7-8	-	-	TRBJ1-5	CASSTSAPGSNQPQHF	TGTGCCAGCAGCACCTCGGCCCCGGGGAGCAATCAGCCCCAGCATTTT
TRBV5-1	TRBD1	once	TRBJ2-5	CASSSLPQGAGETQYF	TGCGCCAGCAGCAGCCTACCTCAGGGGGCGGGGGAGACCCAGTACTTC
TRBV6-1	-	-	TRBJ1-1	CASSKQNTEAFF	TGTGCCAGCAGCAAACAGAACACTGAAGCTTTCTTT
TRBV5-8	TRBD1	-	TRBJ1-5	CASSPRQGSIQPQHF	TGTGCCAGCAGCCCCCGACAGGGCTCGATCCAGCCCCAGCATTTT
TRBV6-5	TRBD1	-	TRBJ2-7	CASSYSGGEPYEQYF	TGTGCCAGCAGTTACTCAGGGGGCGAACCCTACGAGCAGTACTTC
TRBV4-3	TRBD1	once	TRBJ1-6	CASSQRQGAYYNSPLHF	TGCGCCAGCAGCCAACGACAGGGGGCTTACTATAATTCACCCCTCCACTTT
TRBV5-6	-	few	TRBJ1-2	CASSLLGGDYGYTF	TGTGCCAGCAGCTTGTTGGGGGGGGACTATGGCTACACCTTC
TRBV29-1	TRBD2	-	TRBJ2-1	CSVERTSGNEQFF	TGCAGCGTAGAGAGGACTAGCGGAAATGAGCAGTTCTTC
TRBV5-1	-	-	TRBJ1-1	CASRSGENTEAFF	TGCGCCAGCAGGTCAGGGGAGAACACTGAAGCTTTCTTT